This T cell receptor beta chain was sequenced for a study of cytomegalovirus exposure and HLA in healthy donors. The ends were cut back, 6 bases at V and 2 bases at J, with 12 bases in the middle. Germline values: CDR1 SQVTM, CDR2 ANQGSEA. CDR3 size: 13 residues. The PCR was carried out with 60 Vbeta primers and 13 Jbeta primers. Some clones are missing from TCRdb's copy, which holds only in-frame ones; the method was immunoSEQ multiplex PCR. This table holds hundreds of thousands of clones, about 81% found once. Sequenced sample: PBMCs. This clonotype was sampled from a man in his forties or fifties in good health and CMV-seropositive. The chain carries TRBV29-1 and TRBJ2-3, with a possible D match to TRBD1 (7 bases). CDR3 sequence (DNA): TGCAGCGTGGCGGGACAGAACACAGATACGCAGTATTTT. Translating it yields CSVAGQNTDTQYF.